This T cell receptor (beta chain) originates from a study of post-analysis software for immune sequencing data. At the level of the study: Relapsing-remitting, secondary progressive and progressive-relapsing multiple sclerosis courses were included.

Every TCR beta cDNA library bore unique molecular identifiers. Each CDR3 protein gets one entry after TCRdb re-called the PCR reads with MiXCR. The data contain 750,000 to 950,000 distinct CDR3 sequences, about 43% of them singletons. The study's findings and limits: People with multiple sclerosis had a significantly lower normalized Chao1 diversity than controls did. The F measure placed samples prepared in the same batch into strongly shared clusters. Higher frequency in patients than in controls was seen for about 5 TRBV segments, with TRBV5-6, TRBV5-1 and TRBV20-1 among them.

On this clonotype: Its target is not known.

The V gene end was trimmed by 4 bases and the J gene end by 4 bases; junction bases not matched to a gene: 6. Per the germline V gene, CDR1 is MGHDK and CDR2 is SYGVNS. The CDR3 loop spans 15 amino acids. The sequence was obtained from a girl aged 5-17 years with multiple sclerosis. Sequencing was carried out using blood. This sequence joins TRBV25-1 and TRBJ2-7; 11 positions agree with TRBD1. For the CDR3, the DNA is TGTGCCAGCAGTGGCGCCGGGACAGGGGGGTACGAGCAGTACTTC. As protein: CASSGAGTGGYEQYF.